This T cell receptor beta chain was captured in a study of identical twins. Germline V CDR1 and CDR2: SGHTA, FQGNSA. The CDR3 loop spans 16 amino acids. V dropped 3 bases and J dropped 0 bases, with 13 bases sitting between them. This clonotype was detected only a few times. Its antigen is currently unknown. TCRdb re-analysed the 5' RACE reads in MiXCR, keeping a single row per CDR3 protein. The sample contains some 730,000 distinct CDR3 sequences, roughly 18% of which appear only once. Regarding the study as a whole: Donors were not followed over many years; analysis was cross-sectional. In cord blood, abundant beta clonotypes had fewer insertions; memory showed no trend.

This same sample was also part of a study on T cells expressing NK-cell markers. That paper states: The TCR beta repertoires originated in sorted CD3+CD56+NKG2C+, CD3+CD56+NKG2C- and CD3+CD56-NKG2C+ T cells. Where a few donors were concerned, these clonotypes also led the CD3+CD56-NKG2C+ fraction.

The receptor comes from a woman aged 18-29 years in good health. Sequences were obtained from PBMCs. The chain employs TRBV7-2 and TRBJ2-3; D gene uncertain. The CDR3 DNA sequence: TGTGCCAGCAGCTTTCGGTCCGCTACTAGCACAGATACGCAGTATTTT. Its translation is CASSFRSATSTDTQYF.